These 4 T cell receptor beta chains originate from one sample sequenced in a study of cytomegalovirus exposure and HLA in healthy donors. PCR employed 60 Vbeta and 13 Jbeta primers. Method: immunoSEQ multiplex PCR; TCRdb's copy keeps in-frame clones and lacks some. The table includes about 90,000 clones, around two thirds detected once. The sequenced sample consisted of PBMCs. The source of these receptors is a woman aged 30 to 39 in good health and CMV-seropositive.

The rearrangement joins TRBV5-1 to TRBJ2-3, with TRBD2 matching 11 bases. The germline gives CDR1 SGHRS, CDR2 YFSETQ. Unmatched junction bases numbered 8, after V lost 4 bases and J lost 4 bases. The CDR3 loop spans 16 amino acids. CDR3 coding DNA: TGCGCCAGCAGCCTTAGGGCTAGCGGGGGGTCAGATACGCAGTATTTT. Translating gives CASSLRASGGSDTQYF.

The sample holds a few counts of this clone. CDR3 sequence: CASSPGNTEAFF. CDR3 nucleotide sequence: TGTGCCAGCAGTCCGGGGAACACTGAAGCTTTCTTT. The V gene is TRBV6-6, the J gene TRBJ1-1; D ambiguous. The CDR3 runs 12 residues. Trimming took 5 bases from V and 1 from J, leaving 5 bases between them. CDR1 MNHNY and CDR2 SVGAGI come from the germline V gene (reference sequence).

This clone came up once. The chain has TRBV9 and TRBJ2-1; 16 nucleotides align to TRBD2. CDR1 is SGDLS, CDR2 YYNGEE, per germline. The CDR3 spans 15 residues. J gave up 9 bases and V 5 bases, and 5 bases lay outside the gene matches. CDR3 sequence: CASSAGTSGGGEQFF. CDR3 sequence (DNA): TGTGCCAGCAGTGCCGGGACTAGCGGGGGGGGTGAGCAGTTCTTC.

The chain links TRBV6-6 to TRBJ2-3; D is undetermined. Germline-derived CDR1 and CDR2 are MNHNY and SVGAGI (reference sequence). V lost 0 bases, J lost 2 bases, and 9 bases lay in between. The CDR3 has 15 residues. As DNA, the CDR3 is TGTGCCAGCAGTTACTCGAAACTGCCCACAGATACGCAGTATTTT. Translated: CASSYSKLPTDTQYF.